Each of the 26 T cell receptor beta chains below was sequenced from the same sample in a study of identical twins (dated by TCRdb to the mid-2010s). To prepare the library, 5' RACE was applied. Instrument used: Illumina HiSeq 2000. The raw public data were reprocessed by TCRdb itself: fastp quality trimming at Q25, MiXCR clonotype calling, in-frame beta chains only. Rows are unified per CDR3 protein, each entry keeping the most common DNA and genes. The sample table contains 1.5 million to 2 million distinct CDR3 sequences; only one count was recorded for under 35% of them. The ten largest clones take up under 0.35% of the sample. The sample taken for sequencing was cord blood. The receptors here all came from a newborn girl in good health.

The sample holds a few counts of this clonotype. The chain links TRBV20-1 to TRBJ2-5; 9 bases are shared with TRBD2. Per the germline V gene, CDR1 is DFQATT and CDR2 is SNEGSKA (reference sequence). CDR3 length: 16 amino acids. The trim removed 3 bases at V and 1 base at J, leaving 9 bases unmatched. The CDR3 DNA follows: TGCAGTGCTAGTCGGCTAGCGGGGTTCTTCCAAGAGACCCAGTACTTC. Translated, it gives CSASRLAGFFQETQYF.

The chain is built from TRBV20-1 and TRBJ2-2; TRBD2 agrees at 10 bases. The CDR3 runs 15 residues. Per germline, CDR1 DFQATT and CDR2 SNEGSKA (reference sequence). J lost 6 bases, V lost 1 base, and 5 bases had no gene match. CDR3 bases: TGCAGTGCTAGAGTAGCGGGGGGCGTCCCCGGGGAGCTGTTTTTT. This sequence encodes CSARVAGGVPGELFF.

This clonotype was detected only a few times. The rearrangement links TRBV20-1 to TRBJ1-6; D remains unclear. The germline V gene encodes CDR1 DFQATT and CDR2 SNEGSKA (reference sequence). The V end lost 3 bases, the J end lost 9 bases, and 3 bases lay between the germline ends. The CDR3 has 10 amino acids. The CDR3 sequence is CSARRSPLHF. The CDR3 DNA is TGCAGTGCTAGGCGTTCACCCCTCCACTTT.

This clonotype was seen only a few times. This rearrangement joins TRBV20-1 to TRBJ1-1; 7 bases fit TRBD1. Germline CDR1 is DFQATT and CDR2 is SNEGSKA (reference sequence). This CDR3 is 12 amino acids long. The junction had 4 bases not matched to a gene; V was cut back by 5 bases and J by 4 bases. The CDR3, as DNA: TGCAGTGCTTCGGGACAGCCCACTGAAGCTTTCTTT. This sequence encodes CSASGQPTEAFF.

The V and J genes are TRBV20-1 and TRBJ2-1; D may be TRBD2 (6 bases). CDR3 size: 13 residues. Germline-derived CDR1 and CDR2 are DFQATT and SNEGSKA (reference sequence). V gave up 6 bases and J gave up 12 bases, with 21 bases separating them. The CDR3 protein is CSAQEGGVWRQFF. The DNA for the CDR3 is TGCAGTGCCCAGGAAGGCGGGGTCTGGCGGCAGTTCTTC.

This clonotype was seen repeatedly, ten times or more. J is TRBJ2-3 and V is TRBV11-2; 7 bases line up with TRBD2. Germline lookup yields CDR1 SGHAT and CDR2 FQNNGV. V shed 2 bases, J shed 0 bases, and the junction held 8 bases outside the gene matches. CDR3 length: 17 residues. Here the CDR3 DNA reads TGTGCCAGCAGCTTATTTGGACTAGAGGGTAGCACAGATACGCAGTATTTT. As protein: CASSLFGLEGSTDTQYF.

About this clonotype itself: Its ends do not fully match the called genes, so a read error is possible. CDR3 loop: CASSRGDPYSEQFF. The CDR3 DNA sequence: TGTGCCAGTAGTAGGGGGGACCCTTACAGTGAGCAGTTCTTC. This chain joins TRBV19 and TRBJ2-1, with D possibly TRBD2 on 6 matching bases. CDR1 LNHDA and CDR2 SQIVND come from the germline V gene (reference sequence). The CDR3 has 14 amino acids.

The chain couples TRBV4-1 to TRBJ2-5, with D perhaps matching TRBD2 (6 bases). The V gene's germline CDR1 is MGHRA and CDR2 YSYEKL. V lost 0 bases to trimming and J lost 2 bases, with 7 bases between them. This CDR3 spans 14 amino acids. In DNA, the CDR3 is TGCGCCAGCAGCCAAGATGCGGGGCAAGAGACCCAGTACTTC. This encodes CASSQDAGQETQYF.

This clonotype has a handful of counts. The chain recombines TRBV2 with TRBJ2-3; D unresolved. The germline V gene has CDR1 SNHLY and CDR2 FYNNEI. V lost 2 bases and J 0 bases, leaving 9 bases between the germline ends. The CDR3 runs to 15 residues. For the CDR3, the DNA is TGTGCCAGCAGTGAAAGGGCGTATAGCACAGATACGCAGTATTTT. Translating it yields CASSERAYSTDTQYF.

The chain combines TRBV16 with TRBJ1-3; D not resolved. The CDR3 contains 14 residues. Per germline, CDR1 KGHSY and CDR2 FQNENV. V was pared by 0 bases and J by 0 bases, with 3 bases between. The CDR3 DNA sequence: TGTGCCAGCAGCCAATCACACTCTGGAAACACCATATATTTT. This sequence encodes CASSQSHSGNTIYF.

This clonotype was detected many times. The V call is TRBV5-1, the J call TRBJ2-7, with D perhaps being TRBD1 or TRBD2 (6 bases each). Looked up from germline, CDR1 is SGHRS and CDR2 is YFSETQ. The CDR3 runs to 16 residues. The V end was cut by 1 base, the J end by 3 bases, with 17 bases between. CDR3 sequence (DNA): TGCGCCAGCAGCTTGTCTCAGGGGATGACTAGCTACGAGCAGTACTTC. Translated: CASSLSQGMTSYEQYF.

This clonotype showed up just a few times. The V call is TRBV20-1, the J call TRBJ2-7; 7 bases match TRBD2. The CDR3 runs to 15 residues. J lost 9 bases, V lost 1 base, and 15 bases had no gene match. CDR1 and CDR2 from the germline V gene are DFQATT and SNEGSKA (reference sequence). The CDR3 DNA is TGCAGTGCTAGAGTTGGGGGGGGTGCAAAAACGCGGCAGTACTTC. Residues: CSARVGGGAKTRQYF.

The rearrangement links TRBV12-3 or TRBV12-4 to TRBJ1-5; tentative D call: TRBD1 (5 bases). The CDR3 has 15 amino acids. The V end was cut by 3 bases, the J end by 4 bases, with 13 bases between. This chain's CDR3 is CASSLSGDRNQPQHF. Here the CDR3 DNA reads TGTGCCAGCAGTTTGTCCGGGGACCGTAATCAGCCCCAGCATTTT.

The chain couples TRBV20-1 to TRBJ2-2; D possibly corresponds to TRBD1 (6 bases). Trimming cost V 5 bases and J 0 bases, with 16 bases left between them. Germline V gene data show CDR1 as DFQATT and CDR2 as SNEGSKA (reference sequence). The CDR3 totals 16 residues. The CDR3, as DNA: TGCAGTGCTCCGACAGGATATTTCTCGAACACCGGGGAGCTGTTTTTT. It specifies CSAPTGYFSNTGELFF.

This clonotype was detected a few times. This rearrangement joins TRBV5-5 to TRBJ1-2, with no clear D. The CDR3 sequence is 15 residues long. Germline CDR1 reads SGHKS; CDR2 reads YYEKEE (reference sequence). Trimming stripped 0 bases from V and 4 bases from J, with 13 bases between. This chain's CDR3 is CASSLDSWGSYGYTF. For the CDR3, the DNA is TGTGCCAGCAGCTTGGATTCGTGGGGAAGCTATGGCTACACCTTC.

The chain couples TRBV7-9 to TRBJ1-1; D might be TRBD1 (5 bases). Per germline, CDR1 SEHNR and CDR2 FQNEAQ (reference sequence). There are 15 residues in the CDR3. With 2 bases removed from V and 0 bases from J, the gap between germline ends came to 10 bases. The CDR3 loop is CASSLTTVMNTEAFF. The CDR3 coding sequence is TGTGCCAGCAGCTTAACGACAGTCATGAACACTGAAGCTTTCTTT.

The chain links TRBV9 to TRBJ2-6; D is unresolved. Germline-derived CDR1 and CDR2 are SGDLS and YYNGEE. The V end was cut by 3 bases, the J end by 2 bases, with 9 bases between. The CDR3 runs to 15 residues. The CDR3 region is CASSGVTAGANVLTF. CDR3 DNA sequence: TGTGCCAGCAGCGGGGTTACGGCTGGGGCCAACGTCCTGACTTTC.

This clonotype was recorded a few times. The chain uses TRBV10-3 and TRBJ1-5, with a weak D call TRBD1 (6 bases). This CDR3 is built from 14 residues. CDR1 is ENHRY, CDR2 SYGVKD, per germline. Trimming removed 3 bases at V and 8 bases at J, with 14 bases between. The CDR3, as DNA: TGTGCCATCAGTGACAGCACAGGGTCTAAGCCCCAGCATTTT. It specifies CAISDSTGSKPQHF.

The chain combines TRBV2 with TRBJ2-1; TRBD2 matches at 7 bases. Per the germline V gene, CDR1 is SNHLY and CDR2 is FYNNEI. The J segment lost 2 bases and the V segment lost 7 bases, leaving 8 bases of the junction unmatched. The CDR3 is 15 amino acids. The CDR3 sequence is CASTYRDYPYNEQFF. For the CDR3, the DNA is TGTGCCAGCACCTACCGGGACTATCCCTACAATGAGCAGTTCTTC. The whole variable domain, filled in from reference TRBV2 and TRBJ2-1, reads EPEVTQTPSHQVTQMGQEVILRCVPISNHLYFYWYRQILGQKVEFLVSFYNNEISEKSEIFDDQFSVERPDGSNFTLKIRSTKLEDSAMYFCASTYRDYPYNEQFFGPGTRLTVL.

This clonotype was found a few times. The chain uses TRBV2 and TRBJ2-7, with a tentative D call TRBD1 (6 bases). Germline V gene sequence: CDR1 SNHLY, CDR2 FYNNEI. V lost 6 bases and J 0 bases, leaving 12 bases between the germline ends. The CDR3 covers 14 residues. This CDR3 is CASSYQGYSYEQYF. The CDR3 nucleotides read TGTGCCAGCAGCTATCAGGGGTACTCCTACGAGCAGTACTTC.

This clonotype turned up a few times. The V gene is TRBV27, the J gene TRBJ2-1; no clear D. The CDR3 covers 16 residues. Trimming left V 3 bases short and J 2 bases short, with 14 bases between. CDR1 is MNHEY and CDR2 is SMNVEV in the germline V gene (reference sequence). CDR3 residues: CASSLSSPRAYNEQFF. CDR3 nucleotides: TGTGCCAGCAGTTTGAGCAGCCCAAGGGCCTACAATGAGCAGTTCTTC.

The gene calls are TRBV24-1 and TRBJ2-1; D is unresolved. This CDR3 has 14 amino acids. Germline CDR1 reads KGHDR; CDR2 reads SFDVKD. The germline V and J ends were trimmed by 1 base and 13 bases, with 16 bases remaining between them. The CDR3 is CATSDLGRADDQFF. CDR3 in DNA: TGTGCCACCAGTGATTTAGGCCGGGCGGACGATCAGTTCTTC.

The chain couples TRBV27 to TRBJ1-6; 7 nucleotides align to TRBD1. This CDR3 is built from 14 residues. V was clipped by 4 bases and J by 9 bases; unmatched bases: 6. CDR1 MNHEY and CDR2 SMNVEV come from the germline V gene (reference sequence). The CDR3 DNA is TGTGCCAGCAGTTGGCGACAGGGAGGTTCACCCCTCCACTTT. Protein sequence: CASSWRQGGSPLHF.

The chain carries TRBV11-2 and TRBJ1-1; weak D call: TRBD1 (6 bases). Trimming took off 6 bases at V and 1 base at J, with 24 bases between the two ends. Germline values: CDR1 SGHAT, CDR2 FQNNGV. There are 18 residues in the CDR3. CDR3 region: CASRTRGLWGQENTEAFF. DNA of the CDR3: TGTGCCAGCAGGACCCGGGGGCTCTGGGGCCAGGAGAACACTGAAGCTTTCTTT.

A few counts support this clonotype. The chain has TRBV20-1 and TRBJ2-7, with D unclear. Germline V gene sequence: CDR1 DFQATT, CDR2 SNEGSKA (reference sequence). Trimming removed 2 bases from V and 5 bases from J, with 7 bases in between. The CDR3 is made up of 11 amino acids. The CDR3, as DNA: TGCAGTGCTAGACTTAGGGACGAGCAGTACTTC. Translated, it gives CSARLRDEQYF.

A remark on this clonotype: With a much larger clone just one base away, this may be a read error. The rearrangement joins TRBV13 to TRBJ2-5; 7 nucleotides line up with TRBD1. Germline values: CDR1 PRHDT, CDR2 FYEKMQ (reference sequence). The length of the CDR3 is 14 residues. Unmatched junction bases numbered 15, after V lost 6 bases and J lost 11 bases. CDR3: CASRTGSSYNEQYF. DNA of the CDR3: TGTGCCAGCAGGACAGGGAGCTCCTACAATGAGCAGTACTTC.